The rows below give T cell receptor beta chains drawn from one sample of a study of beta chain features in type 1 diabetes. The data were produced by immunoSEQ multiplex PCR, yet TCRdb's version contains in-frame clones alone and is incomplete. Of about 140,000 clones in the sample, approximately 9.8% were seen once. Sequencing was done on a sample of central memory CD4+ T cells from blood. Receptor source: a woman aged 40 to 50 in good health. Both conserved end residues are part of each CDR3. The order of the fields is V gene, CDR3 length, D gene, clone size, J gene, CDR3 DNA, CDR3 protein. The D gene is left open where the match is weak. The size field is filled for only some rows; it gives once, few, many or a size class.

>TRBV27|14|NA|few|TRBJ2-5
TGTGCCAGCAGTTGGGGCCAGGGCCGAGAGACCCAGTACTTC
CASSWGQGRETQYF
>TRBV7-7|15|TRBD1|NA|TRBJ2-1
TGTGCTAGCAGCCCCCGGACAGGGGGCCCCAATGAGCAGTTCTTC
CASSPRTGGPNEQFF
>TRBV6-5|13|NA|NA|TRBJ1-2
TGTGCCAGCATAAAACGGGGGGCCGGCGGCTACACCTTC
CASIKRGAGGYTF
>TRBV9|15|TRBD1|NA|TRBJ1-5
TGTGCCAGCAGCGTAGGGGACAGGGACAATCAGCCCCAGCATTTT
CASSVGDRDNQPQHF
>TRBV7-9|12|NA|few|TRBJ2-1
TGTGCCAGCAGCCAAAATATGGGGAGCCCGTTCTTC
CASSQNMGSPFF
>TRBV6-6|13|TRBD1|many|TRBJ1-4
TGTGCCGCCCAAAGGGGGCCGAATGAAAAACTGTTTTTT
CAAQRGPNEKLFF
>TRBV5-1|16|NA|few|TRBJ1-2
TGCGCCAGCAGCGCGGTCACGGCGGGGGGCGCGGAAGGCTACACCTTC
CASSAVTAGGAEGYTF
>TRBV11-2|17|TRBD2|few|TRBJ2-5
TGTGCCAGCAGCTTACGCCTGACTAGCGAGTACCAAGAGACCCAGTACTTC
CASSLRLTSEYQETQYF
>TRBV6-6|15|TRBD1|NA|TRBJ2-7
TGTGCCAGCAGAAGCCACGGGACAGGGGCCTACGAGCAGTACTTC
CASRSHGTGAYEQYF
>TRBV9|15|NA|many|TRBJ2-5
TGTGCCAGCAGCGTTATGCCGGGGGGCGAAGAGACCCAGTACTTC
CASSVMPGGEETQYF
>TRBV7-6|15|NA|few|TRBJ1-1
TGTGCCAGCAGGACTAGCCCTTCAGGGAACACTGAAGCTTTCTTT
CASRTSPSGNTEAFF
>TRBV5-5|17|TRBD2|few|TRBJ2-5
TGTGCCAGCAGCGTGACTAGCGGGGGGGCCGGGAGGGAGACCCAGTACTTC
CASSVTSGGAGRETQYF
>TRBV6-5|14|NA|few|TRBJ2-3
TGTGCCAGCAAAAAAGCGGACGGCACAGATACGCAGTATTTT
CASKKADGTDTQYF
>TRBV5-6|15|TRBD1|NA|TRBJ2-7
TGTGCCAGCAGCCACTCCGGACAGGGCGGGTACGAGCAGTACTTC
CASSHSGQGGYEQYF
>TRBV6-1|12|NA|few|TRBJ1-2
TGTGCCAGCAGTGAAAGAGACACCCGCTACACCTTC
CASSERDTRYTF
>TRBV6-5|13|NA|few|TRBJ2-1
TGTGCCAGCAGTTTTGAGGCCTACAATGAGCAGTTCTTC
CASSFEAYNEQFF
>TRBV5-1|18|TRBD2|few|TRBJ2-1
TGCGCCAGCAGCCTCGAACGAACTAGCGGGGGCTCCTACAATGAGCAGTTCTTC
CASSLERTSGGSYNEQFF
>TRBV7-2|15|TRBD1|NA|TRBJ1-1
TGTGCCAGCAGCCGTAGGACGACAGGGCGCACTGAAGCTTTCTTT
CASSRRTTGRTEAFF
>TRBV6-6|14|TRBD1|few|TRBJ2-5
TGTGCCAGCAGGAAGACAGGGGGGAAAGAGACCCAGTACTTC
CASRKTGGKETQYF
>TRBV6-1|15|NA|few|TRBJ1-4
TGTGCCAGCAGTAGAAGCCCGGCGGGTAATGAAAAACTGTTTTTT
CASSRSPAGNEKLFF
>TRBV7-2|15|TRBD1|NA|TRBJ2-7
TGTGCCAGCAGCTTAACTGCGTGGACAGGCTACGAGCAGTACTTC
CASSLTAWTGYEQYF
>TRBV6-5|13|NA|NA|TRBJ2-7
TGTGCCAGCGAGGACTCCCTAAGCCACGAGCAGTACTTC
CASEDSLSHEQYF
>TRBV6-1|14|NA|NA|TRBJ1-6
TGTGCCAGCCTTACTATGGTTGGCGGGTCACCCCTCCACTTT
CASLTMVGGSPLHF
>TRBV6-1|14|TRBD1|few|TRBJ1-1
TGTGCCAGCGAGTTCGGACAGGTGAACACTGAAGCTTTCTTT
CASEFGQVNTEAFF
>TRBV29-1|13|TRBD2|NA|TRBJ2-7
TGCAGCGTTGCCAGCGGGGGGGCTTACGAGCAGTACTTC
CSVASGGAYEQYF
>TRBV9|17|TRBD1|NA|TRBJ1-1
TGTGCCAGCAGCGTAGATCCCTCAACAGGGGTACGCACTGAAGCTTTCTTT
CASSVDPSTGVRTEAFF
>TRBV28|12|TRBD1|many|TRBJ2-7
TGTGCCAGCAGTGGACAGGGAAACGAGCAGTACTTC
CASSGQGNEQYF
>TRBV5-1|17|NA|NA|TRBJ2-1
TGCGCCAGCAGCTTATTGTCCGGAGCGGATTCTTACAATGAGCAGTTCTTC
CASSLLSGADSYNEQFF
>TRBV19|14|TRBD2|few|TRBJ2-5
TGTGCCAGTAGCCGGACTAGCGCACAAGAGACCCAGTACTTC
CASSRTSAQETQYF
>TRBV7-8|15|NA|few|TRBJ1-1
TGTGCCAGCAGCTTAACAGTCCCCAGGAACACTGAAGCTTTCTTT
CASSLTVPRNTEAFF
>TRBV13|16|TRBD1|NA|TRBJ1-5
TGTGCCAGCAGCTTACGACAGGGGCGAGGGAGTCAGCCCCAGCATTTT
CASSLRQGRGSQPQHF
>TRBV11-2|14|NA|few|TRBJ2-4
TGTGCCAGCGGGCAGACGCTAGCCAAAAACATTCAGTACTTC
CASGQTLAKNIQYF
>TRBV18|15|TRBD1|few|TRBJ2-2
TGTGCCAGCTCACTCCGACAGGGGAACACCGGGGAGCTGTTTTTT
CASSLRQGNTGELFF
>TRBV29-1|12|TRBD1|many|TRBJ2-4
TGCAGCGTGGGACAGGGGGAAAACATTCAGTACTTC
CSVGQGENIQYF
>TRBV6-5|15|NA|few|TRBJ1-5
TGTGCCAGCAGCTCATCAGGGTATAGCAATCAGCCCCAGCATTTT
CASSSSGYSNQPQHF
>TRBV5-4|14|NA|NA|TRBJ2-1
TGTGCCAGCAGCTTGGTACAGGGTAGGAATGAGCAGTTCTTC
CASSLVQGRNEQFF
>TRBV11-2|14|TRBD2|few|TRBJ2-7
TGTGCCAGCAGCCCCGCTGGGACTAACTACGAGCAGTACTTC
CASSPAGTNYEQYF
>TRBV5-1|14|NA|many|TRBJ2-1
TGCGCCAGCAGCTTCAACAGGGTGGTAAATGAGCAGTTCTTC
CASSFNRVVNEQFF
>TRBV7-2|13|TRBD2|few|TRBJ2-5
TGTGCCAGCAGCTATACTAGCGGGGAGACCCAGTACTTC
CASSYTSGETQYF
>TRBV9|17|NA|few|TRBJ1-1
TGTGCCAGCAGTGGGCGGCTGGGAGAAGGGCCGAACACTGAAGCTTTCTTT
CASSGRLGEGPNTEAFF
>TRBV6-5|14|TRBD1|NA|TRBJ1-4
TGTGCCAGCAGTTACGGGACAGGGAGAGAAAAACTGTTTTTT
CASSYGTGREKLFF
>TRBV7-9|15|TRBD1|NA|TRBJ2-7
TGTGCCAGCAGCCCGACAGGGATAGACGGCTACGAGCAGTACTTC
CASSPTGIDGYEQYF
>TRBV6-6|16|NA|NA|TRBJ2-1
TGTGCCAGCAGTTACTCCGGACTGCCAGCAAACAATGAGCAGTTCTTC
CASSYSGLPANNEQFF
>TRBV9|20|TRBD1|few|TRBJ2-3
TGTGCCAGCAGCGTTTCCAACGCTAAGACAGGGAGCACTAGCACAGATACGCAGTATTTT
CASSVSNAKTGSTSTDTQYF
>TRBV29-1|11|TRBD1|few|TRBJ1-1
TGCAGCGTTACAGGGGGGACTGAAGCTTTCTTT
CSVTGGTEAFF
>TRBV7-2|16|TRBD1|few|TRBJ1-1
TGTGCCAGCAGCTTTGGAGGGGGCGAACTGAACACTGAAGCTTTCTTT
CASSFGGGELNTEAFF
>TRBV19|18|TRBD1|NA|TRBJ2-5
TGTGCCAGTAGTAGTGGACAGGGGGCTTCACAATGGGGAGAGACCCAGTACTTC
CASSSGQGASQWGETQYF
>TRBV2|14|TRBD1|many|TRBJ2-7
TGTGCCAGCACCGAACAGGGGCCCTCCCGCGAGCAGTACTTC
CASTEQGPSREQYF
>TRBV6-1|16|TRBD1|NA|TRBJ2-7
TGTGCCAGCAGTGGATACAGGGGGGAAAGCTCCTACGAGCAGTACTTC
CASSGYRGESSYEQYF
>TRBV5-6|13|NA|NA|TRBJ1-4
TGTGCCAGCAGCCGGGGGGGAAGCGAAAAACTGTTTTTT
CASSRGGSEKLFF
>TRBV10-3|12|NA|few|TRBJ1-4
TGTGCCATCAGTTTCCAGGGTTCAAAACTGTTTTTT
CAISFQGSKLFF
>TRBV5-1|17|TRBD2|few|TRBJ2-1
TGCGCCAGCAGCTTGCGGCTACTAGCGGGGGGTTACAATGAGCAGTTCTTC
CASSLRLLAGGYNEQFF
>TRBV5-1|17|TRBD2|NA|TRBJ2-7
TGCGCCAGCAGCTCCGGGACTAGCGGGGGGTCGCGGTACGAGCAGTACTTC
CASSSGTSGGSRYEQYF
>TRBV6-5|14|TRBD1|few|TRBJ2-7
TGTGCCAGCAGGCTCGGGACAGGAGCCTACGAGCAGTACTTC
CASRLGTGAYEQYF
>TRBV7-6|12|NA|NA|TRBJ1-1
TGTGCCAGCTTTAGCCAGGGCACTGAAGCTTTCTTT
CASFSQGTEAFF
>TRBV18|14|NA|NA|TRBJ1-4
TGTGCCAGCTCACTACGGGCAGGGGACGAAAAACTGTTTTTT
CASSLRAGDEKLFF
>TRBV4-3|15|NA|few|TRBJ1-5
TGCGCCAGCAGCCAAGCAGGGTCGCGCAATCAGCCCCAGCATTTT
CASSQAGSRNQPQHF